The 28 T cell receptor beta chains below all came from one sample that was sequenced in a study of T cells in tumors after PD-1 blockade (dated by TCRdb to between 2018 and 2020). Libraries were prepared through the immunoSEQ multiplex PCR assay. Drawn from immuneACCESS, this table holds only the in-frame rearrangements with V and J called that TCRdb kept. Clones are partly lost; checked studies trace under half to an unresolved V gene and leave the rest unexplained. This sample is represented by some 18,000 clones; approximately 84% of them were singletons. The top ten constitute about 25% of the sample. The source was PBMCs, collected after anti-PD-1 therapy. The receptors stem from a human donor with advanced basal cell or squamous cell carcinoma (not recorded which).

The V call is TRBV19, the J call TRBJ2-1; D gene uncertain. Germline CDR1 reads LNHDA; CDR2 reads SQIVND (reference sequence). V lost 3 bases and J lost 6, with 12 bases in between. The CDR3 is 14 amino acids. The CDR3: CASSIVAGPNEQFF. The CDR3 DNA is TGTGCCAGTAGTATCGTGGCCGGGCCCAATGAGCAGTTCTTC.

The V and J genes are TRBV7-9 and TRBJ2-2; D ambiguous. The V end was cut by 0 bases, the J end by 7 bases, with 3 bases between. Germline V lookup: CDR1 SEHNR, CDR2 FQNEAQ (reference sequence). CDR3 length: 12 amino acids. CDR3 protein: CASSLAGGELFF. The CDR3 nucleotides are TGTGCCAGCAGCTTAGCTGGCGGGGAGCTGTTTTTT.

The chain joins TRBV27 to TRBJ1-1, with no clear D. The CDR3 is made up of 13 amino acids. V lost 0 bases and J lost 0, with 2 bases in between. Germline V CDR1 and CDR2: MNHEY, SMNVEV (reference sequence). The CDR3 region is CASSLSLNTEAFF. The CDR3 bases are TGTGCCAGCAGTTTATCTCTGAACACTGAAGCTTTCTTT.

This chain connects TRBV3-1 (or the pseudogene TRBV3-2) to TRBJ2-1, with 8 bases matching TRBD1. The CDR3 has 18 residues. Per germline, CDR1 LGHDT and CDR2 YNNKEL (reference sequence). With 4 bases clipped from V and 4 bases from J, the junction kept 15 bases outside the gene matches. The CDR3 reads CASSPPYQGQGYYNEQFF. The CDR3 DNA follows: TGTGCCAGCAGCCCCCCTTACCAAGGACAGGGATATTACAATGAGCAGTTCTTC.

This clone was found once. The J gene is TRBJ1-1, the V gene TRBV6-2 or TRBV6-3, with 8 positions matching TRBD1. V lost 6 bases, J lost 7 bases, and 10 bases stayed unmatched. CDR3 length equals 14 residues. In germline, CDR1 is MNHEY, CDR2 SVGEGT. The CDR3 protein is CASSLRRGTGEAFF. In nucleotides, the CDR3 is TGTGCCAGCAGCCTTCGGAGGGGGACAGGTGAAGCTTTCTTT.

The chain uses TRBV27 and TRBJ2-7; no definite D call. This CDR3 is built from 14 residues. With 4 bases removed from V and 0 bases from J, the gap between germline ends came to 10 bases. Germline CDR1 MNHEY, CDR2 SMNVEV (reference sequence). This CDR3 is CASSSLLSSYEQYF. The CDR3, as DNA: TGTGCCAGCAGTTCCCTGCTAAGCTCCTACGAGCAGTACTTC.

This chain uses TRBV2 with TRBJ1-2; D is uncertain. In germline, CDR1 is SNHLY, CDR2 FYNNEI. The CDR3 spans 14 residues. V dropped 6 bases and J dropped 0 bases, with 11 bases sitting between them. CDR3 nucleotide sequence: TGTGCCAGCAGCGGGGTACCCTCTAACTATGGCTACACCTTC. Its protein is CASSGVPSNYGYTF.

The chain couples TRBV18 to TRBJ2-7; 7 nucleotides align to TRBD1. CDR1 KGHSH and CDR2 LQKENI come from the germline V gene. Unmatched junction bases numbered 8, after V lost 8 bases and J lost 4 bases. CDR3 length: 13 residues. The CDR3 DNA sequence: TGTGCCAGCAGCCGGGACAGAAAGTACGAGCAGTACTTC. It yields the protein CASSRDRKYEQYF.

In this sample, this clone turned up a few times. This chain links TRBV27 with TRBJ1-6; possibly TRBD1 for D (5 bases). The V gene's germline CDR1 is MNHEY and CDR2 SMNVEV (reference sequence). The CDR3 consists of 15 residues. Trimming cost V 5 bases and J 4 bases, with 12 bases left between them. CDR3 loop: CASSTPGPYNSPLHF. DNA for the CDR3: TGTGCCAGCAGTACACCGGGACCTTATAATTCACCCCTCCACTTT.

V and J are TRBV18 and TRBJ1-1; the D is unclear. The CDR3 has 13 residues. V was clipped by 3 bases and J by 1 base, with 6 bases between them. Germline assignment: CDR1 KGHSH and CDR2 LQKENI. CDR3 DNA: TGTGCCAGCTCACCGACGGGGAACACTGAAGCTTTCTTT. Protein: CASSPTGNTEAFF.

This chain links TRBV6-5 with TRBJ2-4; D unresolved. V was cut by 5 bases and J by 2 bases, with 7 bases left in between. Germline values: CDR1 MNHEY, CDR2 SVGAGI. This CDR3 comprises 13 residues. The CDR3 protein is CASSTPSKNIQYF. The CDR3 nucleotides are TGTGCCAGCAGTACCCCCTCCAAAAACATTCAGTACTTC.

V usage is TRBV11-3 and J usage is TRBJ2-5; TRBD2 might be the D (5 bases). V shed 4 bases and J shed 0 bases, with 9 bases lying between them. This CDR3 region has 14 residues. Germline assignment: CDR1 SGHNT and CDR2 YENEEA. The CDR3 region is CASSSFGDQETQYF. In nucleotides, the CDR3 is TGTGCCAGCAGCTCTTTCGGGGACCAAGAGACCCAGTACTTC.

The J gene is TRBJ2-3, the V gene TRBV7-6; 8 bases line up with TRBD1. The V and J ends lost 1 base and 2 bases, in that order; junction bases with no gene match: 8. The CDR3 is made up of 17 amino acids. CDR1 and CDR2 (germline): SGHVS, FNYEAQ. The CDR3 coding sequence is TGTGCCAGCAGCTTAGGACAGGGGTCAATCGACACAGATACGCAGTATTTT. It is translated as CASSLGQGSIDTDTQYF.

The chain has TRBV7-9 and TRBJ2-5, with 10 bases fitting TRBD1. Germline V lookup: CDR1 SEHNR, CDR2 FQNEAQ (reference sequence). J gave up 8 bases and V 4 bases, and 7 bases lay outside the gene matches. The CDR3 is 14 amino acids. CDR3 DNA: TGTGCCAGCAGCTCGGGACAGGGGTGGAAAACCCAGTACTTC. This sequence encodes CASSSGQGWKTQYF.

The chain couples TRBV2 to TRBJ2-2; the match to TRBD1 covers 10 bases. Losses at the gene ends were 2 bases for V and 8 bases for J; bases not matched to a gene: 8. CDR1 and CDR2 from the germline V gene are SNHLY and FYNNEI. This CDR3 is 16 amino acids long. CDR3 protein: CASSEIRDRGSGELFF. The CDR3 coding sequence is TGTGCCAGCAGTGAAATCCGGGACAGGGGATCGGGGGAGCTGTTTTTT. Supplemented by reference TRBV2 and TRBJ2-2, the full variable domain reads EPEVTQTPSHQVTQMGQEVILRCVPISNHLYFYWYRQILGQKVEFLVSFYNNEISEKSEIFDDQFSVERPDGSNFTLKIRSTKLEDSAMYFCASSEIRDRGSGELFFGEGSRLTVL.

This clone turned up a few times. V gene TRBV19 combines with J gene TRBJ1-5; D uncertain. Per germline, CDR1 LNHDA and CDR2 SQIVND (reference sequence). The CDR3 spans 14 residues. Trimming removed 3 bases at V and 4 bases at J, with 10 bases between. This CDR3 reads CASSIAKGNQPQHF. The CDR3 nucleotides are TGTGCCAGTAGTATTGCTAAGGGAAATCAGCCCCAGCATTTT. The full variable domain, in which reference TRBV19 and TRBJ1-5 provide the parts outside the CDR3, is DGGITQSPKYLFRKEGQNVTLSCEQNLNHDAMYWYRQDPGQGLRLIYYSQIVNDFQKGDIAEGYSVSREKKESFPLTVTSAQKNPTAFYLCASSIAKGNQPQHFGDGTRLSIL.

This clone was recorded once. The chain carries TRBV5-5 and TRBJ2-4; unclear D gene. CDR3 length equals 17 residues. V was trimmed by 2 bases and J by 1 base, leaving 16 bases between them. CDR1 and CDR2 from the germline V gene are SGHKS and YYEKEE (reference sequence). The CDR3 DNA reads TGTGCCAGCAGCTTAAGGACGGATACCTTGGCCAAAAACATTCAGTACTTC. This sequence encodes CASSLRTDTLAKNIQYF.

This clone has a single count. V gene TRBV3-1 (or the pseudogene TRBV3-2) combines with J gene TRBJ2-1, with 8 positions matching TRBD2. The CDR3 runs to 16 residues. The ends lost 1 base at V and 4 bases at J; junction bases unmatched: 6. CDR1 and CDR2 from the germline V gene are LGHDT and YNNKEL (reference sequence). In DNA, the CDR3 is TGTGCCAGCAGCCAAGTTTCGGGGGGGGCGTACAATGAGCAGTTCTTC. Translating gives CASSQVSGGAYNEQFF.

The chain couples TRBV27 to TRBJ2-3; TRBD1 or TRBD2 may be the D gene (6 bases each). The V gene's germline CDR1 is MNHEY and CDR2 SMNVEV (reference sequence). Trimming removed 6 bases at V and 5 bases at J, with 21 bases between. This CDR3 has 16 residues. The CDR3 is CASSAGLLGGGDTQYF. CDR3 nucleotide sequence: TGTGCCAGCAGCGCCGGACTGCTCGGAGGGGGAGATACGCAGTATTTT.

The chain carries TRBV7-9 and TRBJ2-5, with 11 bases that match TRBD1. Germline assignment: CDR1 SEHNR and CDR2 FQNEAQ (reference sequence). V lost 7 bases, J lost 5 bases, and 18 bases stayed unmatched. The CDR3 is made up of 18 amino acids. The CDR3, as DNA: TGTGCCAGCACTGCGGGACAGGGGGAGTTTTCCAACAAGGAGACCCAGTACTTC. This translates into CASTAGQGEFSNKETQYF.

CDR3: CASKTGGTDTQYF. The CDR3 DNA is TGTGCCAGCAAGACAGGGGGCACAGATACGCAGTATTTT. J is TRBJ2-3 and V is TRBV6-5, with 8 bases that match TRBD1. This CDR3 spans 13 amino acids. Germline V gene data show CDR1 as MNHEY and CDR2 as SVGAGI. Losses at the gene ends were 7 bases for V and 1 base for J; bases not matched to a gene: 1.

CDR3 in DNA: TGTGCCAGCAGTCACCGGAAAGCGGGAGGGTACAATGAGCAGTTCTTC. This translates into CASSHRKAGGYNEQFF. V gene TRBV28 combines with J gene TRBJ2-1; TRBD2 matches at 10 bases. Trimming cost V 5 bases and J 4 bases; bases outside gene matches: 8. Germline-derived CDR1 and CDR2 are MDHEN and SYDVKM. CDR3 size: 16 residues. The full variable domain, completed using reference TRBV28 and TRBJ2-1, is DVKVTQSSRYLVKRTGEKVFLECVQDMDHENMFWYRQDPGLGLRLIYFSYDVKMKEKGDIPEGYSVSREKKERFSLILESASTNQTSMYLCASSHRKAGGYNEQFFGPGTRLTVL.

The chain joins TRBV4-2 to TRBJ1-2; 7 bases fit TRBD1. The junction had 4 bases not matched to a gene; V was cut back by 0 bases and J by 6 bases. The CDR3 is made up of 14 amino acids. The germline CDR1 and CDR2 sequences are LGHNA and YNFKEQ. This chain's CDR3 is CASSQDRTGDGYTF. The CDR3 nucleotides are TGTGCCAGCAGCCAAGACAGGACAGGAGATGGCTACACCTTC.

The rearrangement joins TRBV19 to TRBJ1-4; D possibly corresponds to TRBD1 (5 bases). Trimming pared 5 bases from V and 8 bases from J, leaving 18 bases between. The CDR3 spans 15 residues. The germline V gene has CDR1 LNHDA and CDR2 SQIVND (reference sequence). CDR3 DNA sequence: TGTGCCAGTAGTCTCCGGACACTAACCATCGAAAAACTGTTTTTT. It codes for CASSLRTLTIEKLFF. Full variable domain (rest looked up from reference TRBV19 and TRBJ1-4): DGGITQSPKYLFRKEGQNVTLSCEQNLNHDAMYWYRQDPGQGLRLIYYSQIVNDFQKGDIAEGYSVSREKKESFPLTVTSAQKNPTAFYLCASSLRTLTIEKLFFGSGTQLSVL.

This clone turned up a few times. This rearrangement joins TRBV7-9 to TRBJ2-1; possible D gene TRBD1, 6 bases. The V end was cut by 4 bases, the J end by 6 bases, with 22 bases between. The CDR3 consists of 17 residues. Germline V CDR1 and CDR2: SEHNR, FQNEAQ (reference sequence). CDR3 DNA: TGTGCCAGCAGCTCTATACCACTGCCGACAGGAGGCAATGAGCAGTTCTTC. Amino acids: CASSSIPLPTGGNEQFF. Complete variable domain (other parts from reference TRBV7-9 and TRBJ2-1): DTGVSQNPRHKITKRGQNVTFRCDPISEHNRLYWYRQTLGQGPEFLTYFQNEAQLEKSRLLSDRFSAERPKGSFSTLEIQRTEQGDSAMYLCASSSIPLPTGGNEQFFGPGTRLTVL.

By frequency in the sample, this clone is medium-sized. The V and J genes are TRBV7-9 and TRBJ2-2, with no clear D. Trimming took 5 bases from V and 0 from J, leaving 10 bases between them. The germline V gene encodes CDR1 SEHNR and CDR2 FQNEAQ (reference sequence). The CDR3 runs 15 residues. The CDR3 DNA reads as TGTGCCAGCAGCATCACTAAAACGAACACCGGGGAGCTGTTTTTT. It codes for CASSITKTNTGELFF.

The rearrangement joins TRBV6-1 to TRBJ1-1, with TRBD1 identical over 11 bases. V gave up 2 bases and J gave up 4 bases; unmatched junction bases: 6. CDR1 is MNHNS, CDR2 SASEGT, per germline. The CDR3 spans 16 residues. This chain's CDR3 is CASSELDGTGGTEAFF. CDR3 in DNA: TGTGCCAGCAGTGAATTGGACGGGACAGGGGGCACTGAAGCTTTCTTT.

The chain links TRBV13 to TRBJ2-1, with 8 nucleotides matching TRBD2. Germline-derived CDR1 and CDR2 are PRHDT and FYEKMQ (reference sequence). CDR3 length: 16 amino acids. The V gene end was trimmed by 5 bases and the J gene end by 4 bases; junction bases not matched to a gene: 10. CDR3: CASSGDWRGDYNEQFF. Here the CDR3 DNA reads TGTGCCAGCAGCGGCGACTGGCGGGGGGATTACAATGAGCAGTTCTTC.